The 3 T cell receptor beta chains below all came from one sample that was sequenced in a study of cytomegalovirus exposure and HLA in healthy donors. The PCR ran on 60 Vbeta and 13 Jbeta primers. Profiled with immunoSEQ multiplex PCR; TCRdb holds only in-frame clones, not every one. Seen here are 150,000 to 200,000 clones, around 87% observed once, and the top ten hold 1.5% to 2%. Sequenced material: PBMCs. These TCRs come from a woman aged 18-35 years in good health and CMV-seronegative.

V gene TRBV7-9 combines with J gene TRBJ2-7; 7 positions match TRBD2. This CDR3 is built from 18 residues. Germline CDR1 SEHNR, CDR2 FQNEAQ (reference sequence). After removal of 3 bases from V and 4 bases from J, the junction contained 18 bases not matched to a gene. This chain's CDR3 is CASSLMTSRGPMQYEQYF. CDR3 in DNA: TGTGCCAGCAGCTTGATGACTAGCCGGGGCCCGATGCAGTACGAGCAGTACTTC.

The rearrangement joins TRBV5-4 to TRBJ2-7; TRBD1 matches at 8 bases. Germline CDR1 reads SGHNT; CDR2 reads YYREEE (reference sequence). The V and J ends lost 4 bases and 3 bases, in that order; junction bases with no gene match: 6. The CDR3 has 14 amino acids. CDR3 in amino acids: CASSIPGQDYEQYF. DNA of the CDR3: TGTGCCAGCAGCATTCCGGGACAGGACTACGAGCAGTACTTC.

This sequence joins TRBV10-1 and TRBJ1-6; 9 bases are shared with TRBD1. After removal of 4 bases from V and 10 bases from J, the junction contained 5 bases not matched to a gene. CDR3 length equals 14 residues. Germline CDR1 WNHNN, CDR2 SYGVQD (reference sequence). CDR3 loop: CASSGQGVLSPLHF. The CDR3 coding sequence is TGCGCCAGCAGTGGACAGGGGGTATTATCACCCCTCCACTTT.